The entry below gives a single T cell receptor (beta chain) sequence along with its context. Germline CDR1 and CDR2: SQVTM and ANQGSEA. The CDR3 is 15 amino acids. With a J-beta primer mix and a sample-barcoded 5' primer, a second PCR ran about 6 to 11 cycles. TCRdb re-analysed the 5' RACE reads in MiXCR, keeping a single row per CDR3 protein. Of over 700,000 distinct CDR3 sequences listed, about 55% were seen once; the top ten hold 40% to 50%. The sample is drawn from a study of blood T cells in healthy people across ages. The sequenced material came from blood. This TCR was sampled from a man at least 80 years old in good health. V gene TRBV29-1 combines with J gene TRBJ2-5; 7 positions match TRBD2. The J call may be faulty, since TRBJ2-7 better matches the DNA end. CDR3 DNA: TGCAGCGTTTTTCCCACCGGGGGGAGCCTTTACGAGCAGTACTTC. Encoded protein: CSVFPTGGSLYEQYF.